This T cell receptor (beta chain) was found in a study of a mutant IDH1 vaccine in newly diagnosed glioma. Study information: Vaccines were begun 4-6 weeks after radiotherapy alone, or with temozolomide cycles.

Germline loops: CDR1 KGHSH, CDR2 LQKENI. The CDR3 has 15 residues. After removal of 5 bases from V and 2 bases from J, the junction contained 5 bases not matched to a gene. Findings and caveats of the study: Top-clonotype changes in peripheral T cells seemed unrelated to pseudoprogression.

Regarding this clone: No antigen is known for it.

Time point meaning: week 47, end of study. Vaccinated patients received 300 ug of mutant IDH1 20-mer peptide per dose, with topical imiquimod. TCRdb's table, derived via immunoSEQ multiplex PCR, lists solely in-frame clones and lacks some. This table holds about 94,000 clones, about 90% found once. Sequenced here: PBMCs, sampled from a glioma patient whose treatment included an IDH1 peptide vaccine. This sequence originates from a woman in her forties or fifties with glioma. The chain recombines TRBV18 with TRBJ1-5, with 8 nucleotides matching TRBD1. The CDR3: CASSASGGGNQPQHF. CDR3 DNA sequence: TGTGCCAGCTCAGCCTCAGGGGGCGGCAATCAGCCCCAGCATTTT.